The T cell receptor (beta chain) described here comes from a study of cytomegalovirus exposure and HLA in healthy donors. Regarding the study as a whole: Confirmation in vitro established that a few CMV-associated chains were specific for CMV antigens. Most subjects had HLA-A and HLA-B alleles reportedly predicted accurately by TCR beta sequences. A missense variant in DCLRE1C was later tied to TCR beta V- and J-gene trimming.

In regard to this clone: Its antigen is still unknown.

Primers included in the PCR were 60 Vbeta and 13 Jbeta primers. Original processing notes: Tens of millions of unique TCR beta chains, 9 million to 14 million shared, were counted in a later analysis. Sequencing was performed with immunoSEQ multiplex PCR; in TCRdb, only in-frame clones are kept and a portion is missing. Clone size and the V and J calls come from that table; the DNA yielded D and trimming. The profile shows roughly 130,000 clones, roughly four fifths of them singletons. Trimming left V 8 bases short and J 7 bases short, with 8 bases between. This CDR3 is 11 amino acids long. CDR1 and CDR2 (germline): MNHEY, SVGAGI.

The chain joins TRBV6-5 to TRBJ1-4; no clear D gene. The clonotype comes from a middle-aged woman in good health and CMV-seropositive. Sequencing was done on a sample of PBMCs. The CDR3 region is CASAVGEKLFF. CDR3 coding DNA: TGTGCCAGCGCCGTCGGTGAAAAACTGTTTTTT.